This T cell receptor beta chain was sequenced for a study of shared clonotypes between healthy human individuals. Study in general: Each donor's CD8 memory used one plate, CD8 naive two, each CD4 subset three. Whole-study results and caveats: Though the depth was large, rarefaction showed that sorted-subset sequencing was incomplete. Owing to a small donor count, the genetic and exposure-history diversity represented was limited.

On sorted subsets, replicate PCRs used 150 to 250 ng DNA, or 27,000 or so T cell genomes. Sequenced by immunoSEQ multiplex PCR; TCRdb stores in-frame clones only, minus some. The sample contains 2 million or so clones, 85% to 95% of which appear only once. As regards this clone: The antigen remains undetermined.

This CDR3 is 14 amino acids long. The germline gives CDR1 MNHEY, CDR2 SMNVEV (reference sequence). V shed 4 bases and J 0 bases; nucleotides not matched to a gene: 2. Sequencing was carried out using naive CD4+ T cells sorted from blood. Subset specified: CD45RA+ positively selected. This receptor was obtained from a man aged 18 to 29 in good health. The V gene is TRBV27, the J gene TRBJ1-1; TRBD1 matches 7 bases. The CDR3 bases are TGTGCCAGCAGTTGGGGACAGATGAACACTGAAGCTTTCTTT. It is translated as CASSWGQMNTEAFF.